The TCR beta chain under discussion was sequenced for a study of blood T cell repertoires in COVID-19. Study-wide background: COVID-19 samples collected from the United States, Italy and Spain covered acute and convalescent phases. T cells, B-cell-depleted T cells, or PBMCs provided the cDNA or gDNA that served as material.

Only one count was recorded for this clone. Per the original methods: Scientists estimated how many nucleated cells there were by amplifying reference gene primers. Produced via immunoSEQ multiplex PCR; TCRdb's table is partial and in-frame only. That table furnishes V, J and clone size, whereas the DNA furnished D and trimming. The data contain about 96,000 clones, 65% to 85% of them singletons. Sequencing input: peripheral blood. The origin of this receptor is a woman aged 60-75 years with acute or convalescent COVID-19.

The CDR3 region is CASSFTESRDLNYNEQFF. The CDR3 DNA sequence: TGTGCCAGCAGCTTCACCGAAAGTCGGGACTTGAACTACAATGAGCAGTTCTTC. The chain recombines TRBV21-1 with TRBJ2-1; the table names TRBD2, a call not compared with the DNA. TRBV21-1 is an annotated pseudogene. This CDR3 comprises 18 residues.